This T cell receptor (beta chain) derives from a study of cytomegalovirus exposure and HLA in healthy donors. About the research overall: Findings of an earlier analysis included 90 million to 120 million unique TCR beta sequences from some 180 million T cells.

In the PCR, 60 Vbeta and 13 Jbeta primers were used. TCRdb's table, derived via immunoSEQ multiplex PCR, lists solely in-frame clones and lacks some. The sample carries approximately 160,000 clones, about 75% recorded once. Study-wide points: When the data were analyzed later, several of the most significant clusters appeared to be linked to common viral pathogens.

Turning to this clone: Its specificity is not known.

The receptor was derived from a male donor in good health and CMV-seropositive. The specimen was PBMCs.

CDR3 in amino acids: CASSQLREVDEQYF. The CDR3 DNA follows: TGCGCCAGCAGCCAACTCCGGGAGGTGGACGAGCAGTACTTC. The chain combines TRBV4-1 with TRBJ2-7; 7 bases are shared with TRBD2. The CDR3 sequence is 14 residues long. CDR1 and CDR2 (germline): MGHRA, YSYEKL. The ends lost 2 bases at V and 5 bases at J; junction bases unmatched: 6.